This section outlines one T cell receptor beta chain sequence together with its context. The record originates from a study of blood T cell repertoires in COVID-19. Study-wide context: There were acute and convalescent COVID-19 samples, and they came from the United States, Italy and Spain.

Under the authors' procedure: Estimated nucleated cell counts came from reference gene primer amplification. Here immunoSEQ multiplex PCR was the method, and the copy in TCRdb shows in-frame clones only, minus some. V and J calls and clone size are copied from that table; D and trimming were computed from the DNA. This table has roughly 150,000 clones, around 73% appearing once. This receptor was taken from a man aged 60-69 years who had recovered from COVID-19. Sequencing was performed on peripheral blood.

DNA of the CDR3: TGTGCCAGCAGTTTAGGCCTGGGCTACACCTTC. As protein: CASSLGLGYTF. The chain is built from TRBV28 and TRBJ1-2; no reliable D call. Germline lookup yields CDR1 MDHEN and CDR2 SYDVKM. The CDR3 is 11 amino acids. Deletions cut 2 bases from V and 8 bases from J, with 6 bases between.